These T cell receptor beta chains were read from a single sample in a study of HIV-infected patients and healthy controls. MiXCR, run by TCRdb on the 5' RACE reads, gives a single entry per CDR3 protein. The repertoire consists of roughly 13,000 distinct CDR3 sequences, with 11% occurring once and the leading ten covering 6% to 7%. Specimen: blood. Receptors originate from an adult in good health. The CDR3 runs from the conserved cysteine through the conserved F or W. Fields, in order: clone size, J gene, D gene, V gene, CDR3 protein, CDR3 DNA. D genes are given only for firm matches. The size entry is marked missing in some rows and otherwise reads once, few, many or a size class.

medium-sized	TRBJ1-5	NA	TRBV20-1	CSATRGLDQPQHF	TGCAGTGCTACCCGCGGCTTGGATCAGCCCCAGCATTTT
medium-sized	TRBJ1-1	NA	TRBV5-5	CASRNQGLPEAFF	TGTGCCAGCAGAAACCAGGGTCTCCCTGAAGCTTTCTTT
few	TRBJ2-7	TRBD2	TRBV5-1	CASSSGLAGGSYEQYF	TGCGCCAGCAGCTCGGGACTAGCGGGAGGTTCCTACGAGCAGTACTTC
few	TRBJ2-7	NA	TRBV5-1	CASSSGDVSYEQYF	TGCGCCAGCAGCTCAGGGGACGTTTCCTACGAGCAGTACTTC
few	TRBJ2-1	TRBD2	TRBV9	CASSVVPSGSNEQFF	TGTGCCAGCAGCGTAGTGCCCAGCGGGAGTAACGAGCAGTTCTTC
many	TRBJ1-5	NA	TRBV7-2	CASSLGGSQPQHF	TGTGCCAGCAGCTTAGGGGGGAGTCAGCCCCAGCATTTT
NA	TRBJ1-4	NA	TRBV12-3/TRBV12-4	CASSPPRGTTNEKLFF	TGTGCCAGCAGCCCTCCGCGAGGGACAACTAATGAAAAACTGTTTTTT
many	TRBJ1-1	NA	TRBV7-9	CASSLSGDNTEAFF	TGTGCCAGCAGCTTATCAGGGGACAACACTGAAGCTTTCTTT
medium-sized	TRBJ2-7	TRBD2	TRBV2	CASRPTSGGPYEQYF	TGTGCCAGCAGACCGACTAGCGGGGGACCCTACGAGCAGTACTTC
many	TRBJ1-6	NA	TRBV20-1	CSAPPGRVGSPLHF	TGCAGTGCTCCTCCCGGCAGGGTCGGATCACCCCTCCACTTT
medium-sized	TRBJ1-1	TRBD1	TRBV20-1	CSAGDRDGPEAFF	TGCAGTGCTGGGGACAGGGATGGCCCTGAAGCTTTCTTT
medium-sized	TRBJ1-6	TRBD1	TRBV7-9	CASSLRNGTDNSPLHF	TGTGCCAGCAGCTTACGAAACGGGACAGATAATTCACCCCTCCACTTT
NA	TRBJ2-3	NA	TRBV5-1	CASTVRQLTDTQYF	TGCGCCAGCACGGTGAGACAGCTCACAGATACGCAGTATTTT
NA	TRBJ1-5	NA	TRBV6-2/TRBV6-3	CASSYSSRETEYQPQHF	TGTGCCAGCAGTTACTCGTCGAGGGAAACAGAGTATCAGCCCCAGCATTTT
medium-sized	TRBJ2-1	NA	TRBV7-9	CASSHPSWERIVSYNEQFF	TGTGCCAGCAGCCACCCTTCGTGGGAGAGGATTGTTTCCTACAATGAGCAGTTCTTC
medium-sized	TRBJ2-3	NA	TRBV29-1	CSVDARTASTDTQYF	TGCAGCGTTGACGCCAGGACGGCTAGCACAGATACGCAGTATTTT
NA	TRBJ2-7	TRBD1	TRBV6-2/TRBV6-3	CASSETGSYEQYF	TGTGCCAGCAGTGAGACAGGGTCCTACGAGCAGTACTTC
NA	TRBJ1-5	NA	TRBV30	CAWSPQGWPQHF	TGTGCCTGGAGTCCTCAGGGGTGGCCCCAGCATTTT
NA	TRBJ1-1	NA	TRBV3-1	CASSFQKNTEAFF	TGTGCCAGCAGCTTCCAGAAGAACACTGAAGCTTTCTTT
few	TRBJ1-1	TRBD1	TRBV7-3	CASSPGQGGVEAFF	TGTGCCAGCAGCCCTGGACAGGGGGGAGTTGAAGCTTTCTTT